This is a list of T cell receptor beta chains from one sample in a study of cytomegalovirus exposure and HLA in healthy donors. The assay was immunoSEQ multiplex PCR, and TCRdb's table has in-frame clones only and misses some. Found here are roughly 200,000 clones, around 88% of them singletons; the top ten hold roughly 0.99%. The sample taken for sequencing was PBMCs. The receptor set was obtained from a woman between 18 and 30 years old in good health and CMV-seronegative. Each CDR3 is given with its conserved first and last residue. The D gene is left open where the match is weak. Size is omitted from some rows. Given values are once, few, many or a class for expanded clones.

j_call | clone_size | v_call | d_call | cdr3_length | cdr3_aa | cdr3_nt
TRBJ1-1 | . | TRBV6-6 | TRBD1 | 15 | CASSAGTGGNTEAFF | TGTGCCAGCAGTGCTGGGACAGGGGGCAACACTGAAGCTTTCTTT
TRBJ2-2 | . | TRBV4-3 | . | 14 | CASSQAEITGELFF | TGCGCCAGCAGCCAAGCTGAGATCACCGGGGAGCTGTTTTTT
TRBJ1-2 | . | TRBV2 | . | 12 | CARGGGPGGYTF | TGTGCCAGAGGGGGGGGGCCAGGTGGCTACACCTTC
TRBJ2-7 | . | TRBV9 | TRBD2 | 16 | CASSSRTSGGLGEQYF | TGTGCCAGCAGCTCCCGGACTAGCGGGGGGCTAGGCGAGCAGTACTTC
TRBJ2-1 | . | TRBV5-6 | . | 14 | CASSFGGPYNEQFF | TGTGCCAGCAGCTTCGGGGGACCCTACAATGAGCAGTTCTTC
TRBJ2-3 | . | TRBV7-2 | . | 15 | CASRGGGFGTDTQYF | TGTGCCAGCAGAGGTGGAGGGTTTGGCACAGATACGCAGTATTTT
TRBJ1-1 | . | TRBV4-2 | . | 16 | CASSQDHQAANTEAFF | TGTGCCAGCAGCCAAGATCACCAGGCCGCGAACACTGAAGCTTTCTTT
TRBJ2-2 | . | TRBV29-1 | TRBD1 | 14 | CSVDPGGRSGELFF | TGCAGCGTTGACCCAGGGGGTCGATCCGGGGAGCTGTTTTTT
TRBJ2-6 | . | TRBV4-3 | TRBD2 | 19 | CASSQDRIAGKVGANVLTF | TGCGCCAGCAGCCAAGATCGGATAGCGGGGAAGGTTGGGGCCAACGTCCTGACTTTC
TRBJ1-5 | . | TRBV6-5 | . | 15 | CASRAGVMGNQPQHF | TGTGCCAGTAGAGCGGGGGTGATGGGCAATCAGCCCCAGCATTTT
TRBJ2-1 | . | TRBV9 | TRBD1 | 14 | CASSPGQGAFEQFF | TGTGCCAGCAGCCCGGGACAGGGGGCCTTTGAGCAGTTCTTC
TRBJ2-1 | . | TRBV5-1 | TRBD2 | 15 | CASSPLVAGDNEQFF | TGCGCCAGCAGCCCCTTAGTAGCGGGGGACAATGAGCAGTTCTTC
TRBJ2-1 | . | TRBV18 | TRBD1 | 16 | CASSPPGTGFYNEQFF | TGTGCCAGCTCACCTCCCGGGACAGGCTTCTACAATGAGCAGTTCTTC
TRBJ1-1 | . | TRBV5-6 | . | 14 | CASSLSRLRSEAFF | TGTGCCAGCAGCTTGTCCCGACTGCGATCTGAAGCTTTCTTT
TRBJ1-2 | . | TRBV5-8 | . | 13 | CASSLDKYYGYTF | TGTGCCAGCAGCTTGGACAAGTACTATGGCTACACCTTC
TRBJ2-7 | . | TRBV23-1 | . | 12 | CASSPPRGEQYF | TGCGCCAGCAGTCCCCCTAGGGGCGAGCAGTACTTC
TRBJ1-5 | many | TRBV11-2 | . | 14 | CASSFPGNNQPQHF | TGTGCCAGCAGCTTCCCCGGGAACAATCAGCCCCAGCATTTT
TRBJ2-5 | . | TRBV9 | TRBD1 | 14 | CASDGQGRGLPQYF | TGTGCCAGCGACGGACAGGGCAGGGGGTTGCCCCAGTACTTC
TRBJ1-3 | . | TRBV5-1 | TRBD1 | 15 | CASSLTGVRGNTIYF | TGCGCCAGCAGCTTGACAGGGGTCCGTGGAAACACCATATATTTT
TRBJ2-1 | . | TRBV4-3 | TRBD2 | 21 | CASSQDLGTETQRGRYNEQFF | TGCGCCAGCAGCCAAGATTTAGGGACTGAAACCCAGCGGGGAAGATACAATGAGCAGTTCTTC
TRBJ1-4 | . | TRBV29-1 | . | 16 | CSVEESGLVTNEKLFF | TGCAGCGTTGAAGAATCCGGTTTAGTCACTAATGAAAAACTGTTTTTT
TRBJ2-7 | . | TRBV5-1 | . | 14 | CASSLAQGPYEQYF | TGCGCCAGCAGCTTAGCCCAGGGGCCCTACGAGCAGTACTTC
TRBJ2-3 | . | TRBV7-9 | . | 17 | CASSLRVYYTVADTQYF | TGTGCCAGCAGCTTAAGGGTCTATTATACCGTAGCGGATACGCAGTATTTT
TRBJ2-1 | once | TRBV4-3 | . | 14 | CASSRGTEYNEQFF | TGCGCCAGCAGCCGCGGGACAGAGTACAATGAGCAGTTCTTC
TRBJ2-1 | . | TRBV5-4 | TRBD2 | 16 | CASRLGGLAGVGEQFF | TGTGCCAGCAGACTAGGGGGACTAGCGGGAGTTGGCGAGCAGTTCTTC
TRBJ1-2 | few | TRBV9 | TRBD1 | 18 | CASSVAAGVGTGVNGYTF | TGTGCCAGCAGCGTAGCTGCGGGGGTCGGGACAGGGGTCAATGGCTACACCTTC